A single T cell receptor (beta chain) is shown here with its context. Germline lookup yields CDR1 SEHNR and CDR2 FQNEAQ (reference sequence). V was trimmed by 5 bases and J by 3 bases, leaving 10 bases between them. The CDR3 covers 13 residues. This entry comes from a study of cytomegalovirus exposure and HLA in healthy donors. This PCR relied on a set of 60 Vbeta primers and 13 Jbeta primers. Profiled with immunoSEQ multiplex PCR; TCRdb holds only in-frame clones, not every one. Of roughly 160,000 clones in the sample, roughly 70% are singletons; the top ten hold 2.8%. This clonotype originated in a woman in her 30s in good health and CMV-seronegative. The chain employs TRBV7-9 and TRBJ1-2, with D possibly TRBD1 on 6 matching bases. Input material: PBMCs. CDR3 sequence (DNA): TGTGCCAGCAGCAACCAGGGGTACTATGGCTACACCTTC. Translation: CASSNQGYYGYTF.